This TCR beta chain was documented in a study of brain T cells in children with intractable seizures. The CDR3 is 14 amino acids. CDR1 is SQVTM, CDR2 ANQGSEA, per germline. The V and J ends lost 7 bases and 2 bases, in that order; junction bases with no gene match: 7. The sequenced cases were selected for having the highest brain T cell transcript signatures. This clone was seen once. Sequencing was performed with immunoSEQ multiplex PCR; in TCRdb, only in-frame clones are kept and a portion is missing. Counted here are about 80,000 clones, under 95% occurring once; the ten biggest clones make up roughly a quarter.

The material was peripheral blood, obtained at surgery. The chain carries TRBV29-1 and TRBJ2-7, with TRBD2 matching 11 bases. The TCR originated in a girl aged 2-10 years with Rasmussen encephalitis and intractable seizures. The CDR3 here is CSAKGTSGPYEQYF. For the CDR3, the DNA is TGCAGCGCTAAGGGGACTAGCGGACCCTACGAGCAGTACTTC.